This record concerns one T cell receptor (beta chain) sequence. Antigen specificity is unknown. The data belong to a study of a mutant IDH1 vaccine in newly diagnosed glioma. Overall study: Eight vaccine doses were administered to patients at weeks 1, 3, 5, 7, 11, 15, 19 and 23. Before enrollment, patients got radiotherapy alone, temozolomide alone, or mostly the combination. The first vaccination came 4-6 weeks after radiotherapy alone, or with temozolomide cycles.

The CDR3 is 17 residues long. After removal of 6 bases from V and 3 bases from J, the junction contained 13 bases not matched to a gene. Germline values: CDR1 LNHDA, CDR2 SQIVND (reference sequence). The repertoire was sequenced with immunoSEQ multiplex PCR; TCRdb's copy has only in-frame clones and lacks some. The repertoire holds roughly 72,000 clones, with roughly nine tenths as singletons. As to time point: week 5, during vaccination. A 20-mer mutant IDH1 peptide at 300 ug was injected subcutaneously with topical imiquimod. New IDH1-mutant, ATRX-lost WHO grade 3 or 4 astrocytomas occurred in donors.

The sample consisted of PBMCs, taken from a glioma patient whose treatment included an IDH1 peptide vaccine. The clonotype originates from a woman between 50 and 59 years old with glioma. The gene calls are TRBV19 and TRBJ2-2; 7 nucleotides line up with TRBD1. As DNA, the CDR3 is TGTGCCAGTAGCCTCCCCTACAGGGGAGAGGACACCGGGGAGCTGTTTTTT. Translation: CASSLPYRGEDTGELFF.